These T cell receptor beta chains were read from a single sample in a study of cytomegalovirus exposure and HLA in healthy donors. Only in-frame clones appear in the TCRdb table, and some are missing; sequencing was by immunoSEQ multiplex PCR. The sample records 100,000 to 150,000 clones, 79% being singletons. The sequenced sample consisted of PBMCs. These receptors all come from a young man in good health and CMV-seronegative. Both conserved end residues are part of each CDR3. The D gene is left open where the match is weak. Clone size is given for some rows only: seen once, a few or many times, or a class if the clone is expanded.

J: TRBJ1-4; D: NA; V: TRBV19; size: NA; DNA: TGTGCCAGTAAAAAAATCCGGGACACAGCTAATGAAAAACTGTTTTTT; CDR3: CASKKIRDTANEKLFF
J: TRBJ2-1; D: NA; V: TRBV28; size: NA; DNA: TGTGCCAGCTTGACTACGGATGAGCAGTTCTTC; CDR3: CASLTTDEQFF
J: TRBJ2-7; D: TRBD1; V: TRBV28; size: NA; DNA: TGTGCCAGCAGTTTAACGGACAGGGGCTCTTGGCAGTACTTC; CDR3: CASSLTDRGSWQYF
J: TRBJ2-7; D: NA; V: TRBV6-5; size: few; DNA: TGTGCCAGCAGTTACTCTCCCACTTTACGAGACGAGCAGTACTTC; CDR3: CASSYSPTLRDEQYF
J: TRBJ1-1; D: NA; V: TRBV28; size: few; DNA: TGTGCCAGCAGTTTCGGAGGGGTTGAGAGGCTCACTGAAGCTTTCTTT; CDR3: CASSFGGVERLTEAFF
J: TRBJ1-1; D: NA; V: TRBV9; size: NA; DNA: TGTGCCAGCAGCGCGAACAGGGAGATAATGAACACTGAAGCTTTCTTT; CDR3: CASSANREIMNTEAFF
J: TRBJ1-1; D: NA; V: TRBV27; size: NA; DNA: TGTGCCAGCAGTCGGGACACCGTGAACACTGAAGCTTTCTTT; CDR3: CASSRDTVNTEAFF
J: TRBJ2-7; D: TRBD2; V: TRBV7-9; size: NA; DNA: TGTGCCAGCAGCTTAGATGGACTAGCGGGCGGAAGCTCCTACGAGCAGTACTTC; CDR3: CASSLDGLAGGSSYEQYF
J: TRBJ1-1; D: TRBD1; V: TRBV4-2; size: NA; DNA: TGTGCCAGCACAAGTCGACAGGGCGGAGTCACTGAAGCTTTCTTT; CDR3: CASTSRQGGVTEAFF
J: TRBJ1-1; D: TRBD1; V: TRBV29-1; size: NA; DNA: TGCAGCGGCGGACAGGGGCGCGGGGACACTGAAGCTTTCTTT; CDR3: CSGGQGRGDTEAFF
J: TRBJ1-2; D: NA; V: TRBV28; size: NA; DNA: TGTGCCAGCAGTCGTGATGGCTACACCTTC; CDR3: CASSRDGYTF
J: TRBJ2-3; D: TRBD1; V: TRBV7-2; size: NA; DNA: TGTGCCAGTACCCGGACAGGGGGCCCAGATACGCAGTATTTT; CDR3: CASTRTGGPDTQYF
J: TRBJ2-2; D: NA; V: TRBV21-1; size: NA; DNA: TGTGCCAGCAGCAAAGTCCCCCCGGTGGGCAACACCGGGGAGCTGTTTTTT; CDR3: CASSKVPPVGNTGELFF
J: TRBJ1-1; D: NA; V: TRBV28; size: NA; DNA: TGTGCCAGCAGTCCCGTGTCTGGGGCAGGCACTGAAGCTTTCTTT; CDR3: CASSPVSGAGTEAFF
J: TRBJ1-4; D: NA; V: TRBV28; size: NA; DNA: TGTGCCGGAGCAGCGGGGGCTAATAATGAAAAACTGTTTTTT; CDR3: CAGAAGANNEKLFF
J: TRBJ2-7; D: TRBD2; V: TRBV5-6; size: NA; DNA: TGTGCCAGCAACCGCGGGGGATACGAGCAGTACTTC; CDR3: CASNRGGYEQYF
J: TRBJ1-2; D: NA; V: TRBV6-4; size: once; DNA: TGTGCCAGCAGTGACTACCCAGGGCCCTATGGCTACACCTTC; CDR3: CASSDYPGPYGYTF
J: TRBJ2-3; D: NA; V: TRBV19; size: NA; DNA: TGTGCCAGTAGTATAGATCGCAGGTTCAATACGCAGTATTTT; CDR3: CASSIDRRFNTQYF
J: TRBJ2-4; D: TRBD2; V: TRBV6-5; size: NA; DNA: TGTGCCAGCAGTTTCGGGACTAGCGGGAATAGCATTCAGTACTTC; CDR3: CASSFGTSGNSIQYF
J: TRBJ2-1; D: TRBD1; V: TRBV5-4; size: NA; DNA: TGTGCCAGCAGTCGAGACTCCGGGACAGGGAGGAATGAGCAGTTCTTC; CDR3: CASSRDSGTGRNEQFF
J: TRBJ2-1; D: NA; V: TRBV30; size: NA; DNA: TGTGCCTGGAGTGTGCCGGGGACTTACTCCTACAATGAGCAGTTCTTC; CDR3: CAWSVPGTYSYNEQFF
J: TRBJ2-1; D: TRBD2; V: TRBV6-4; size: NA; DNA: TGTGCCAGCAGTGACTATCTTAGCGGGAGGGATGAGCAGTTCTTC; CDR3: CASSDYLSGRDEQFF
J: TRBJ2-1; D: NA; V: TRBV7-9; size: NA; DNA: TGTGCCAGCAGCTTAGGTAGCTTTGAGCAGTTCTTC; CDR3: CASSLGSFEQFF
J: TRBJ1-2; D: NA; V: TRBV20-1; size: NA; DNA: TGCAGTGCTACGGACTATGGCTACACCTTC; CDR3: CSATDYGYTF
J: TRBJ1-2; D: TRBD1; V: TRBV29-1; size: few; DNA: TGCAGCGTACGCGGGACAGGGGGCAGCTATGGCTACACCTTC; CDR3: CSVRGTGGSYGYTF
J: TRBJ2-3; D: TRBD2; V: TRBV2; size: NA; DNA: TGTGCCAGCAGAGGGACTAGCGCAGATACGCAGTATTTT; CDR3: CASRGTSADTQYF
J: TRBJ2-1; D: TRBD2; V: TRBV7-2; size: NA; DNA: TGTGCCAGCAGCCTTCTAGCGGGAGGCTACAATGAGCAGTTCTTC; CDR3: CASSLLAGGYNEQFF
J: TRBJ2-1; D: NA; V: TRBV25-1; size: NA; DNA: TGTGCCAGCAGTGAATACAGCAATGAGCAGTTCTTC; CDR3: CASSEYSNEQFF
J: TRBJ2-1; D: TRBD2; V: TRBV11-2; size: NA; DNA: TGTGCCAGCAGCATTCTTAGCGGGAGCTCCTACAATGAGCAGTTCTTC; CDR3: CASSILSGSSYNEQFF
J: TRBJ1-1; D: NA; V: TRBV10-3; size: NA; DNA: TGTGCCATCAGTGTGGGAGGCGGGGCTGAAGCTTTCTTT; CDR3: CAISVGGGAEAFF
J: TRBJ1-4; D: TRBD1; V: TRBV19; size: NA; DNA: TGTGCCAGTACTTATAGCACCCGACAGGGTGAGGCAACTAATGAAAAACTGTTTTTT; CDR3: CASTYSTRQGEATNEKLFF
J: TRBJ2-2; D: NA; V: TRBV28; size: NA; DNA: TGTGCCACCAAGGGCAGCCCGGGGGCCGGGGAGCTGTTTTTT; CDR3: CATKGSPGAGELFF
J: TRBJ1-1; D: TRBD1; V: TRBV6-5; size: few; DNA: TGTGCCAGCAGTTACTCGAGGACAGGGGACACTGAAGCTTTCTTT; CDR3: CASSYSRTGDTEAFF
J: TRBJ2-1; D: NA; V: TRBV28; size: NA; DNA: TGTGCCAGCAGTTTAATCAGGGGGGAGGTATTCGAGAATGAGCAGTTCTTC; CDR3: CASSLIRGEVFENEQFF
J: TRBJ2-3; D: NA; V: TRBV6-1; size: NA; DNA: TGTGCCAGCAGTGACCCCAACAGGGTGCGCACAGATACGCAGTATTTT; CDR3: CASSDPNRVRTDTQYF
J: TRBJ1-5; D: TRBD1; V: TRBV5-1; size: NA; DNA: TGCGCCAGCAGCTTGGTGGCAGGGGGCGGCAATCAGCCCCAGCATTTT; CDR3: CASSLVAGGGNQPQHF
J: TRBJ2-7; D: NA; V: TRBV28; size: NA; DNA: TGTGCCAGCAGTGGGGGGTCCTACGAGCAGTACTTC; CDR3: CASSGGSYEQYF
J: TRBJ2-5; D: NA; V: TRBV11-2; size: NA; DNA: TGTGCCAGCAGCTTAGTACTAGCTGACTCGGAGACCCAGTACTTC; CDR3: CASSLVLADSETQYF
J: TRBJ2-5; D: NA; V: TRBV19; size: once; DNA: TGTGCCAGTAGCGAGCAAGTTATCCAAGAGACCCAGTACTTC; CDR3: CASSEQVIQETQYF
J: TRBJ2-7; D: NA; V: TRBV5-1; size: once; DNA: TGCGCCAGCAGCTTGGACAGGCCGTACCTCTACGAGCAGTACTTC; CDR3: CASSLDRPYLYEQYF
J: TRBJ2-1; D: TRBD2; V: TRBV27; size: NA; DNA: TGTGCCAGCAGTTTGGGGATAGCGGGGGGCAATGAGCAGTTCTTC; CDR3: CASSLGIAGGNEQFF
J: TRBJ1-1; D: NA; V: TRBV10-3; size: NA; DNA: TGTGCCATCAGTGAGGGGACACCTGAAGCTTTCTTT; CDR3: CAISEGTPEAFF
J: TRBJ1-2; D: TRBD1; V: TRBV5-6; size: NA; DNA: TGTGCCAGCAGCTTGGGTCTCGGGGACAGGGACCGCTACACCTTC; CDR3: CASSLGLGDRDRYTF
J: TRBJ1-4; D: TRBD1; V: TRBV5-6; size: few; DNA: TGTGCCAGCAGCTTGGGAGGGGGCGAAAAACTGTTTTTT; CDR3: CASSLGGGEKLFF
J: TRBJ2-2; D: TRBD2; V: TRBV5-4; size: NA; DNA: TGTGCCAGCAGCTTGGATAGCGGGAGGGCGAACACCGGGGAGCTGTTTTTT; CDR3: CASSLDSGRANTGELFF